A selection of T cell receptor beta chains follows, all from one sample in a study of cytomegalovirus exposure and HLA in healthy donors. Here immunoSEQ multiplex PCR was the method, and the copy in TCRdb shows in-frame clones only, minus some. The table shows 170,000 or so clones, with less than 90% occurring only once. The sample comprised PBMCs. The source of these receptors is a boy aged 2 to 10 in good health and CMV-seronegative. The CDR3 runs from the conserved cysteine through the conserved F or W. The order of the fields is CDR3 length, clone size, J gene, V gene, D gene, CDR3 DNA, CDR3 protein. D genes are given only for firm matches. Expanded clones are given a class, and other clones once, few, many or no size at all.

>13|-|TRBJ2-2|TRBV6-1|-
TGTGCCAGCAGTTATATTCGGGCCGGGGAGCTGTTTTTT
CASSYIRAGELFF
>15|-|TRBJ1-5|TRBV2|-
TGTGCCAGCAGTGTTCGAGATATTAGCAATCAGCCCCAGCATTTT
CASSVRDISNQPQHF
>16|-|TRBJ1-2|TRBV4-1|-
TGCGCCAGCAGCCAAGAAGCACGTTGGACAGAATATGGCTACACCTTC
CASSQEARWTEYGYTF
>16|once|TRBJ2-1|TRBV9|TRBD2
TGTGCCAGCAGCGTAGATAGCGGGGGGTCCTACAATGAGCAGTTCTTC
CASSVDSGGSYNEQFF
>14|-|TRBJ2-4|TRBV5-1|TRBD1
TGCGCCACCTCATACGACAGGGGCGGGAACATTCAGTACTTC
CATSYDRGGNIQYF
>12|-|TRBJ2-2|TRBV25-1|-
TGTGCCAGCAGTCAGTACACCGGGGAGCTGTTTTTT
CASSQYTGELFF
>18|-|TRBJ1-1|TRBV15|TRBD1
TGTGCCACCAGCAGAGAGGGTAGGGGGACAGGGGGGTTCACTGAAGCTTTCTTT
CATSREGRGTGGFTEAFF
>14|-|TRBJ2-7|TRBV7-6|-
TGTGCCACCGTTGGGAGCTTCAGTCCCGACGAGCAGTACTTC
CATVGSFSPDEQYF
>11|-|TRBJ1-1|TRBV20-1|-
TGCAGCCCCTGGAGGAACACTGAAGCTTTCTTT
CSPWRNTEAFF
>16|-|TRBJ1-4|TRBV5-1|TRBD1
TGCGCCAGCGGAAAAACAGGGGGCGCGGGTGGTGAAAAACTGTTTTTT
CASGKTGGAGGEKLFF
>15|-|TRBJ2-7|TRBV6-6|TRBD1
TGTGCCAGCAGGCCAAACCGGGACAGGGATCACGAGCAGTACTTC
CASRPNRDRDHEQYF
>13|once|TRBJ2-7|TRBV28|-
TGTGCCAGCAGTTTATTCGGGAGCTACGAGCAGTACTTC
CASSLFGSYEQYF
>16|-|TRBJ2-7|TRBV28|TRBD2
TGTGCCAGCAGTTTCCTTACTAGCGGATCCGTCTACGAGCAGTACTTC
CASSFLTSGSVYEQYF
>14|-|TRBJ2-1|TRBV11-2|-
TGTGCCAGCAGCTTAGAATTAGTCGGCAATGAGCAGTTCTTC
CASSLELVGNEQFF
>15|-|TRBJ1-1|TRBV5-6|-
TGTGCCAGCAGCTTGCTGGGGGCTCAGGGCACTGAAGCTTTCTTT
CASSLLGAQGTEAFF
>13|-|TRBJ1-5|TRBV5-8|-
TGTGCCAGCAAGTGGGGAGTTTCTCAGCCCCAGCATTTT
CASKWGVSQPQHF
>12|-|TRBJ1-2|TRBV6-1|TRBD1
TGTGCCAGCGGGGACAGGACCTATGGCTACACCTTC
CASGDRTYGYTF
>13|-|TRBJ1-4|TRBV27|TRBD1
TGTGCCAGCTGGACAGGGGGGTGGGAAAAACTGTTTTTT
CASWTGGWEKLFF
>18|-|TRBJ2-4|TRBV28|TRBD2
TGTGCCAGCAGTTTTATGTCGACTAGCGGGTGGGGTGGAAACATTCAGTACTTC
CASSFMSTSGWGGNIQYF
>12|-|TRBJ2-5|TRBV10-3|-
TGTGCCATCAGTGAATCGCAAGAGACCCAGTACTTC
CAISESQETQYF
>21|-|TRBJ1-2|TRBV4-1|TRBD1
TGCGCCAGCAGCCAACCCGACCAACTGACAGGGGAACCTTCAGCTAACTATGGCTACACCTTC
CASSQPDQLTGEPSANYGYTF
>14|-|TRBJ2-1|TRBV6-6|-
TGTGCCAGCAGTTACTTAGAGATCTACAATGAGCAGTTCTTC
CASSYLEIYNEQFF
>13|-|TRBJ1-2|TRBV2|-
TGTGCCAGCAGTGAAACGCGGGACCGGGGCTACACCTTC
CASSETRDRGYTF
>17|-|TRBJ2-1|TRBV11-3|-
TGTGCCAGCAGCTTAGCCCTTAGTTCGGAGGGGCTCAATGAGCAGTTCTTC
CASSLALSSEGLNEQFF
>18|few|TRBJ1-5|TRBV6-1|TRBD1
TGTGCCAGCAGTGAACAAGGCCATTACCGGGACAGGGATCAGCCCCAGCATTTT
CASSEQGHYRDRDQPQHF
>18|-|TRBJ2-7|TRBV6-1|-
TGTGCCAGCAGTGAATCAATCGGGTCCTTGATACTCCCCTACGAGCAGTACTTC
CASSESIGSLILPYEQYF
>13|once|TRBJ2-1|TRBV18|TRBD2
TGTGCCAGCTCACCAAGGGAGGGCAATGAGCAGTTCTTC
CASSPREGNEQFF
>16|-|TRBJ2-3|TRBV4-1|-
TGCGCCAGCAGCCAAGTTCGTGGGGGCGACACAGATACGCAGTATTTT
CASSQVRGGDTDTQYF
>14|-|TRBJ2-2|TRBV6-5|-
TGTGCCAGCAGTCGACAGGGAGGTACCGGGGAGCTGTTTTTT
CASSRQGGTGELFF
>14|-|TRBJ1-5|TRBV7-9|-
TGTGCCAGCAGCTTAGGTAATAGCAATCAGCCCCAGCATTTT
CASSLGNSNQPQHF
>16|-|TRBJ1-2|TRBV5-1|-
TGCGCCAGCAGCTTGGAGGCCGCTGACACGAACTATGGCTACACCTTC
CASSLEAADTNYGYTF
>11|-|TRBJ2-1|TRBV20-1|-
TGCAGTGCTAGAAAAGCTGGTGAGCAGTTCTTC
CSARKAGEQFF
>13|-|TRBJ2-7|TRBV6-1|-
TGTGCCAGCACATTATTAGACACCTACGAGCAGTACTTC
CASTLLDTYEQYF
>16|-|TRBJ2-1|TRBV29-1|TRBD2
TGCAGCGGAGAACCCAGACTAGCGGGAGGGCCAGGTGAGCAGTTCTTC
CSGEPRLAGGPGEQFF
>15|-|TRBJ1-5|TRBV7-2|-
TGTGCCAGCAGCTTATCACAGGGTGGCAATCAGCCCCAGCATTTT
CASSLSQGGNQPQHF
>15|-|TRBJ2-1|TRBV11-2|-
TGTGCCAGCAGCTTAGAGGCGGGCTCCTACAATGAGCAGTTCTTC
CASSLEAGSYNEQFF
>15|few|TRBJ2-1|TRBV27|TRBD2
TGTGCCAGCACGTCGATCAGCGGGGCTCGAAATGAGCAGTTCTTC
CASTSISGARNEQFF
>15|-|TRBJ2-7|TRBV27|TRBD1
TGTGCCAGCAGTCTCGGACAGGGGTGGTCCTACGAGCAGTACTTC
CASSLGQGWSYEQYF
>16|-|TRBJ1-1|TRBV6-1|TRBD1
TGTGCCAGCAGTGATCAACCGGGACAGTGGGGCACTGAAGCTTTCTTT
CASSDQPGQWGTEAFF
>15|-|TRBJ2-3|TRBV6-5|TRBD2
TGTGCCAGCAGTCTCTTAGCGGGAGAGGCAGATACGCAGTATTTT
CASSLLAGEADTQYF
>14|-|TRBJ2-5|TRBV2|TRBD2
TGTGCCAGCAGTAGTGGGAGGGCCGCGGAGACCCAGTACTTC
CASSSGRAAETQYF